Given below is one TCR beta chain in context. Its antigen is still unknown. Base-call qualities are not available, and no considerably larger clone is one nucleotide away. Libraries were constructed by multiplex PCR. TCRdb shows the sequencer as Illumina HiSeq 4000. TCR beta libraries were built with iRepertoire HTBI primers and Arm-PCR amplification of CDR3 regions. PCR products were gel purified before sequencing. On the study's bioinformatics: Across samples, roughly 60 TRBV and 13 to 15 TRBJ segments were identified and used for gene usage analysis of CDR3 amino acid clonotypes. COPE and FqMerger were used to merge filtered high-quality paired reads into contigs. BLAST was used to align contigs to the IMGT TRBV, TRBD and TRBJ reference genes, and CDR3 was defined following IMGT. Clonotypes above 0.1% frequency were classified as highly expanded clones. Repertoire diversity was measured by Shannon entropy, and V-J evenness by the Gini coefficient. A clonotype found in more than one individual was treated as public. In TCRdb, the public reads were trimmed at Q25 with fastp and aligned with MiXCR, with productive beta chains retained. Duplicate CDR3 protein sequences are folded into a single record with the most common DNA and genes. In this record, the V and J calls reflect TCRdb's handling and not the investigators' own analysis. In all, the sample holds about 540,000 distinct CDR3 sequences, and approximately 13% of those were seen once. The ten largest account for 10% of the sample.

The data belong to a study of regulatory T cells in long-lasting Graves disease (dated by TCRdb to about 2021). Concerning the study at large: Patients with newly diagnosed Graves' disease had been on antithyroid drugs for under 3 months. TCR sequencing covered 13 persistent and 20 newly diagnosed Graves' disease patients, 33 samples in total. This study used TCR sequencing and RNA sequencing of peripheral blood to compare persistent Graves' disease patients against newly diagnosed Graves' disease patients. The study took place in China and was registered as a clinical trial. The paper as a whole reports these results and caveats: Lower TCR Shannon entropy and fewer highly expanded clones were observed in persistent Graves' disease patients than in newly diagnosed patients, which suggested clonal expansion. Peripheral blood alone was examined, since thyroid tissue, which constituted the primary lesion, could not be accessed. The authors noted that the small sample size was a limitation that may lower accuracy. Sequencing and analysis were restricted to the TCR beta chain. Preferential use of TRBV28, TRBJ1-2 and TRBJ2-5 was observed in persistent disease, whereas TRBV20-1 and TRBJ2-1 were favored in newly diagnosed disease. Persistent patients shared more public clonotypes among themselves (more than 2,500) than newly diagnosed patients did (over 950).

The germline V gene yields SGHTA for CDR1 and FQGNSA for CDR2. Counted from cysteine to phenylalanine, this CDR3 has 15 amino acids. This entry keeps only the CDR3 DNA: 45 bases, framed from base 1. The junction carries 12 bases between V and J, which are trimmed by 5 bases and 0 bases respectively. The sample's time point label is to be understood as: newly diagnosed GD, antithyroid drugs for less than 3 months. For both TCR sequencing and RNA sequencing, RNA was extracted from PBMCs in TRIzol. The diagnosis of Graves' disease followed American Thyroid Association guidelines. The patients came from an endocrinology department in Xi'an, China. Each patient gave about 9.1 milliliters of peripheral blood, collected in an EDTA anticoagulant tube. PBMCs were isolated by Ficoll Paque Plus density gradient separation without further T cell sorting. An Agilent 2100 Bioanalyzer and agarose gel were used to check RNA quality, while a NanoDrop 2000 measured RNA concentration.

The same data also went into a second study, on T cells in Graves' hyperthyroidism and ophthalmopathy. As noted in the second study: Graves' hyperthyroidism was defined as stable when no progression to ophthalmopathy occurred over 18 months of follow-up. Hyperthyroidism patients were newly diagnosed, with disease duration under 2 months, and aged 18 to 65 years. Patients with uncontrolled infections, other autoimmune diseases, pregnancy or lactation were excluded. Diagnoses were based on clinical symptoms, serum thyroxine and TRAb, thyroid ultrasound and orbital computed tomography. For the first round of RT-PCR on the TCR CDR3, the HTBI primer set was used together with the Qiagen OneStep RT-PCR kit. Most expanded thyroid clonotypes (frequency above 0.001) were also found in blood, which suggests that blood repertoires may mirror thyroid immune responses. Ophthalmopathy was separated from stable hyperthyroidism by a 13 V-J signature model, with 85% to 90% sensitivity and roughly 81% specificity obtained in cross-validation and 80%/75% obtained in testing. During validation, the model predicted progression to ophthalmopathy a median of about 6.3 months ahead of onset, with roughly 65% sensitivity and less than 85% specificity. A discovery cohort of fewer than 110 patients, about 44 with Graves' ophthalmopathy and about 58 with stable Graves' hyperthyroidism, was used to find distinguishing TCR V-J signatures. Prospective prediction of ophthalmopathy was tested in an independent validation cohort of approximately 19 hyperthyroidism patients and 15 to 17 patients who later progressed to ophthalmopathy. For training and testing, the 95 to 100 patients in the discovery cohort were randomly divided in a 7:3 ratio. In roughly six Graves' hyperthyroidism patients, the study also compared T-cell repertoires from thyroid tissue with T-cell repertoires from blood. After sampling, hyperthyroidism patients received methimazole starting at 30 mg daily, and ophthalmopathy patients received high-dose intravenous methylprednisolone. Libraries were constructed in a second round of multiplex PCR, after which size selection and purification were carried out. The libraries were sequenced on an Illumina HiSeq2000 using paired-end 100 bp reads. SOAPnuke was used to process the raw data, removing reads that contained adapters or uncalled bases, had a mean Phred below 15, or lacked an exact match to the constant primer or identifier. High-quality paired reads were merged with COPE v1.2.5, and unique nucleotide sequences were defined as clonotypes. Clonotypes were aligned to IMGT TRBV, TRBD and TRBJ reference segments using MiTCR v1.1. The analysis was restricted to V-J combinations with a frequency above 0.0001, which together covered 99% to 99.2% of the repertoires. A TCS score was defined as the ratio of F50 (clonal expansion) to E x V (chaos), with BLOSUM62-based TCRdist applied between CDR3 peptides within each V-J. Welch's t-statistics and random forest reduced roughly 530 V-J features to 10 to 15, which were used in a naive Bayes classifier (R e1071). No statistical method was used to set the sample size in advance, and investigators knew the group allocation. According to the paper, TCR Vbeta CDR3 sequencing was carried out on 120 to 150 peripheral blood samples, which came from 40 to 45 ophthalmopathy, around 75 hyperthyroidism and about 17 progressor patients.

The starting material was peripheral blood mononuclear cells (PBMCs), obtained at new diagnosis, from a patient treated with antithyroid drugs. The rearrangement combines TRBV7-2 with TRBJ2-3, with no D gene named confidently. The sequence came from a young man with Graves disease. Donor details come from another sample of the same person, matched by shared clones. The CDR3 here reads CASSPVDDSTDTQYF. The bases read TGTGCCAGCAGCCCCGTGGATGATAGCACAGATACGCAGTATTTT.